A single sample is the source of the 10 T cell receptor beta chains below, sequenced in a study of OX40 agonist ivuxolimab in advanced cancers. The protocol was immunoSEQ multiplex PCR, while the TCRdb copy is restricted to in-frame clones and leaves out a portion. The repertoire holds some 100,000 clones, with about 93% as singletons. The sample in question was CD4+ or CD8+ T cells sorted from blood, obtained in a trial of the OX40 agonist ivuxolimab. These receptors came from an adult with an advanced solid tumor such as melanoma, head and neck, liver or kidney cancer.

The chain uses TRBV19 and TRBJ1-4; no firm D call. The CDR3 contains 11 residues. Deletions cut 6 bases from V and 6 bases from J, with 5 bases between. Per the germline V gene, CDR1 is LNHDA and CDR2 is SQIVND (reference sequence). CDR3: CASRSDEKLFF. The CDR3 DNA sequence: TGTGCCAGTAGATCTGATGAAAAACTGTTTTTT.

The gene calls are TRBV7-2 and TRBJ2-1, with TRBD2 identical over 8 bases. The CDR3 totals 13 residues. Germline CDR1 reads SGHTA; CDR2 reads FQGNSA. The V and J ends lost 5 bases and 6 bases, in that order; junction bases with no gene match: 3. In nucleotides, the CDR3 is TGTGCCAGCAGCCCGCGGGAGGCCAATGAGCAGTTCTTC. This codes for CASSPREANEQFF.

Notes on this clone: An end of the junction does not agree with germline; a read error may underlie this. V and J are TRBV7-7 and TRBJ2-1; 10 bases match TRBD2. There are 15 residues in the CDR3. Germline V lookup: CDR1 SSHAT, CDR2 FNYEAQ (reference sequence). CDR3 region: CASSPLAGVYNEQFF. The CDR3 DNA reads TGTGCTAGCAGCCCTCTAGCGGGAGTATACAATGAGCAGTTCTTC.

The CDR3 DNA sequence: TGTGCCAGCACCCCCCCCGGGACCCAAGAGACCCAGTACTTC. Protein sequence: CASTPPGTQETQYF. The rearrangement uses TRBV7-2 and TRBJ2-5; perhaps D is TRBD1 or TRBD2 (5 bases each). Per the germline V gene, CDR1 is SGHTA and CDR2 is FQGNSA. The CDR3 extends over 14 amino acids. V lost 7 bases and J 1 base, leaving 13 bases between the germline ends.

This clone came up a few times. The CDR3 loop reads CASSKVRRVGSPADQPQHF. DNA of the CDR3: TGTGCCAGCAGCAAAGTGCGCAGGGTCGGTTCGCCCGCGGATCAGCCCCAGCATTTT. This rearrangement joins TRBV21-1 to TRBJ1-5; TRBD1 is taken as the D call from the table, unchecked against the DNA. TRBV21-1 is termed a pseudogene. CDR3 length: 19 residues.

The J gene is TRBJ2-5, the V gene TRBV7-9; 11 bases map to TRBD2. Germline CDR1 reads SEHNR; CDR2 reads FQNEAQ (reference sequence). Trimming removed 5 bases from V and 2 bases from J; junction bases left unmatched: 16. This CDR3 contains 19 residues. CDR3 coding DNA: TGTGCCAGCAGCCCACGTGGCGCTAGACTAGCGGGGAGACAAGAGACCCAGTACTTC. As protein: CASSPRGARLAGRQETQYF. Full variable domain (rest looked up from reference TRBV7-9 and TRBJ2-5): DTGVSQNPRHKITKRGQNVTFRCDPISEHNRLYWYRQTLGQGPEFLTYFQNEAQLEKSRLLSDRFSAERPKGSFSTLEIQRTEQGDSAMYLCASSPRGARLAGRQETQYFGPGTRLLVL.

The V call is TRBV7-3, the J call TRBJ2-7; 9 positions agree with TRBD2. The germline V gene has CDR1 SGHTA and CDR2 FQGTGA. The CDR3 length is 15 residues. V was pared by 2 bases and J by 5 bases, with 7 bases of the junction left unmatched. In DNA, the CDR3 is TGTGCCAGCAGCTTAGGAATAGCGGGAGTTGACGAGCAGTACTTC. It yields the protein CASSLGIAGVDEQYF. Drawing the rest from reference TRBV7-3 and TRBJ2-7, the complete variable domain is GAGVSQTPSNKVTEKGKYVELRCDPISGHTALYWYRQSLGQGPEFLIYFQGTGAADDSGLPNDRFFAVRPEGSVSTLKIQRTERGDSAVYLCASSLGIAGVDEQYFGPGTRLTVT.

The chain uses TRBV7-2 and TRBJ2-5; perhaps TRBD2 as D (5 bases). Germline V gene sequence: CDR1 SGHTA, CDR2 FQGNSA. The CDR3 sequence is 15 residues long. V lost 3 bases and J 0 bases, leaving 11 bases between the germline ends. CDR3 in amino acids: CASSFGGWYQETQYF. The CDR3 bases are TGTGCCAGCAGCTTCGGCGGGTGGTACCAAGAGACCCAGTACTTC.

The chain has TRBV9 and TRBJ2-6; D might be TRBD1 or TRBD2, each matching 5 bases. Per germline, CDR1 SGDLS and CDR2 YYNGEE. The V and J ends lost 3 bases and 2 bases respectively, with 18 bases between them. The CDR3 is 18 residues long. The CDR3 reads CASSASKGQEAGANVLTF. The CDR3 region has the DNA TGTGCCAGCAGCGCCTCAAAGGGGCAGGAGGCTGGGGCCAACGTCCTGACTTTC.

This sequence joins TRBV5-1 and TRBJ1-4, with D unresolved. In germline, CDR1 is SGHRS, CDR2 YFSETQ. The V gene lost 1 base and the J gene lost 14 bases, with 21 bases spanning the gap. CDR3 length: 15 residues. DNA of the CDR3: TGCGCCAGCAGCTTGCCCGATCAAACTAAGGTGGGGCTGTTTTTT. It is translated as CASSLPDQTKVGLFF.